One and the same sample provided the 9 T cell receptor beta chains below, sequenced in a study of cytomegalovirus exposure and HLA in healthy donors. The PCR contained 60 Vbeta and 13 Jbeta primers. Libraries were prepared by immunoSEQ multiplex PCR; TCRdb keeps only in-frame clonotypes and omits some of them. Here the sample spans roughly 160,000 clones, roughly 80% being singletons. The sample comprised PBMCs. Receptor source: a woman aged 25 to 39 in good health and CMV-seropositive.

The rearrangement joins TRBV7-2 to TRBJ2-7; 8 bases are a match to TRBD1. Germline CDR1 reads SGHTA; CDR2 reads FQGNSA. This CDR3 has 15 amino acids. J lost 3 bases, V lost 1 base, and 5 bases had no gene match. Written as DNA, the CDR3 is TGTGCCAGCAGCTTAGGCGGACAGGGACACTACGAGCAGTACTTC. This sequence encodes CASSLGGQGHYEQYF.

Written as DNA, the CDR3 is TGTGCCAGCAGCTTAGTAGCGTCTGGAAACACCATATATTTT. The encoded protein is CASSLVASGNTIYF. V is TRBV7-6 and J is TRBJ1-3; D is undetermined. Trimming pared 1 base from V and 1 base from J, leaving 5 bases between. The length of the CDR3 is 14 residues. In germline, CDR1 is SGHVS, CDR2 FNYEAQ.

V is TRBV7-8 and J is TRBJ1-1, with D maybe TRBD1 (5 bases). V gave up 5 bases and J gave up 3 bases, with 13 bases separating them. The V gene's germline CDR1 is SGHVS and CDR2 FQNEAQ. The CDR3 consists of 14 residues. The CDR3 DNA reads TGTGCCAGCAGCAAAACCGGACACCACACTGAAGCTTTCTTT. This gives the protein CASSKTGHHTEAFF.

The chain recombines TRBV6-5 with TRBJ2-3; TRBD2 agrees at 7 bases. The CDR3 runs to 14 residues. V was clipped by 2 bases and J by 1 base; unmatched bases: 0. In germline, CDR1 is MNHEY, CDR2 SVGAGI. In DNA, the CDR3 is TGTGCCAGCAGTTACCGGGGGGGCACAGATACGCAGTATTTT. It encodes CASSYRGGTDTQYF.

The gene calls are TRBV7-3 and TRBJ1-2; 9 bases are a match to TRBD1. This CDR3 is built from 14 residues. J was trimmed by 8 bases and V by 2 bases; bases with no gene match: 6. Germline loops: CDR1 SGHTA, CDR2 FQGTGA. The CDR3 sequence: CASSLGGQGRGYTF. The CDR3 region has the DNA TGTGCCAGCAGCTTAGGGGGACAGGGAAGGGGCTACACCTTC.

This clone was observed once. The chain uses TRBV4-2 and TRBJ2-3, with 10 bases matching TRBD1. Germline CDR1 and CDR2: LGHNA and YNFKEQ. Germline trimming cut 0 bases from V and 4 bases from J; bases unmatched to any gene: 13. CDR3 length: 19 residues. CDR3 in amino acids: CASSQDSMGQGLYADTQYF. CDR3 in DNA: TGTGCCAGCAGCCAAGATAGTATGGGACAGGGGTTATACGCAGATACGCAGTATTTT.

V usage is TRBV2 and J usage is TRBJ1-5, with D unresolved. This CDR3 spans 14 amino acids. Between the trimmed V and J ends, which lost 2 bases and 7 bases, there was a span of 12 bases. Germline values: CDR1 SNHLY, CDR2 FYNNEI. CDR3 sequence (DNA): TGTGCCAGCAGTGAAATCCTGGGGAGCCAGCCCCAGCATTTT. It translates to CASSEILGSQPQHF.

This clone has just one count. The chain has TRBV11-3 and TRBJ1-2; 7 nucleotides agree with TRBD1. V was clipped by 3 bases and J by 4 bases; unmatched bases: 2. Germline V gene sequence: CDR1 SGHNT, CDR2 YENEEA. There are 13 residues in the CDR3. The CDR3 is CASSFPGGYGYTF. The CDR3 DNA is TGTGCCAGCAGCTTCCCAGGGGGCTATGGCTACACCTTC.

The rearrangement joins TRBV7-9 to TRBJ1-1, with 7 nucleotides matching TRBD1. Germline CDR1 SEHNR, CDR2 FQNEAQ (reference sequence). Trimming at V came to 3 bases and at J to 1 base, leaving 8 bases not matched to a gene. The CDR3 extends over 16 amino acids. The CDR3 coding sequence is TGTGCCAGCAGCTTGAGACCGGGACAGACGAACACTGAAGCTTTCTTT. Translating it yields CASSLRPGQTNTEAFF.